Presented here are 4 T cell receptor beta chains from one specimen sequenced in a study of cytomegalovirus exposure and HLA in healthy donors. 60 Vbeta and 13 Jbeta primers were used in PCR. The assay was immunoSEQ multiplex PCR, and TCRdb's table has in-frame clones only and misses some. Of some 190,000 clones detected, just under 80% appear once; the ten largest clones hold under 2%. Sequencing was carried out using PBMCs. The receptors derive from a woman aged 25 to 45 in good health and CMV-seronegative.

In its sample, this clone was seen a few times. Other DNA variants within this sample encode the same CDR3. This chain uses TRBV6-1 with TRBJ1-1, with 8 bases lining up with TRBD1. The CDR3 consists of 14 residues. The junction had 4 bases not matched to a gene; V was cut back by 6 bases and J by 1 base. Germline V CDR1 and CDR2: MNHNS, SASEGT. CDR3 protein: CASRSTGGNTEAFF. The CDR3 bases are TGTGCCAGCAGGTCAACAGGGGGGAACACTGAAGCTTTCTTT.

This rearrangement joins TRBV25-1 to TRBJ1-2; 8 bases align to TRBD1. The germline V gene encodes CDR1 MGHDK and CDR2 SYGVNS. This CDR3 has 14 amino acids. V shed 4 bases, J shed 6 bases, and the junction held 7 bases outside the gene matches. The CDR3 spells CASSVWTGRDGYTF. The CDR3 region has the DNA TGTGCCAGCAGTGTGTGGACAGGGAGGGATGGCTACACCTTC.

This clone was picked up one time. The chain uses TRBV9 and TRBJ2-5; D unresolved. Germline V gives CDR1 SGDLS, CDR2 YYNGEE. The CDR3 has 13 amino acids. Trimming removed 1 base at V and 5 bases at J, with 9 bases between. The CDR3 DNA is TGTGCCAGCAGCGTACGAGGTTTGGAGACCCAGTACTTC. It yields the protein CASSVRGLETQYF.

This clone showed up just a few times. The chain carries TRBV19 and TRBJ2-6, with 10 bases lining up with TRBD1. Germline lookup yields CDR1 LNHDA and CDR2 SQIVND (reference sequence). This CDR3 spans 17 amino acids. V trimming: 5 bases; J trimming: 2 bases; junction bases outside the gene matches: 6. The CDR3 reads CASSPRTGGAGANVLTF. The CDR3 nucleotides read TGTGCCAGTAGTCCTCGGACAGGGGGAGCTGGGGCCAACGTCCTGACTTTC.